The 32 T cell receptor beta chains listed next were all sequenced from one sample in a study of blood T cell repertoires in COVID-19. Repertoires were generated with immunoSEQ multiplex PCR, while TCRdb's copy carries only in-frame clones and drops some. Of 200,000 to 300,000 clones detected, 81% appear once; the ten largest clones hold 7.9%. Material for sequencing was peripheral blood. The source of these receptors is a woman over 75 with acute or convalescent COVID-19.

This clone was observed a handful of times. This chain connects TRBV6-5 to TRBJ1-2, with 10 bases lining up with TRBD1. Unmatched junction bases numbered 3, after V lost 0 bases and J lost 2 bases. Germline V gene sequence: CDR1 MNHEY, CDR2 SVGAGI. CDR3 size: 16 residues. DNA for the CDR3: TGTGCCAGCAGTTACTCGACAGGGGGCCACAACTATGGCTACACCTTC. Protein sequence: CASSYSTGGHNYGYTF.

The chain recombines TRBV5-1 with TRBJ2-7; D gene unclear. Trimming shortened V by 3 bases and J by 0 bases, and 13 bases separated the two germline ends. Per the germline V gene, CDR1 is SGHRS and CDR2 is YFSETQ. This CDR3 comprises 15 residues. The CDR3 here is CASSSLAASSYEQYF. In DNA, the CDR3 is TGCGCCAGCAGCTCCTTAGCAGCAAGCTCCTACGAGCAGTACTTC.

This chain uses TRBV5-1 with TRBJ2-5; possible D gene TRBD2, 6 bases. With 0 bases removed from V and 1 base from J, the gap between germline ends came to 10 bases. This CDR3 has 15 amino acids. Germline V lookup: CDR1 SGHRS, CDR2 YFSETQ. This CDR3 is CASSLGGGTQETQYF. In nucleotides, the CDR3 is TGCGCCAGCAGCTTGGGTGGGGGGACCCAAGAGACCCAGTACTTC.

The chain joins TRBV6-5 to TRBJ2-3, with 8 bases lining up with TRBD2. CDR3 length: 16 amino acids. Trimming cost V 2 bases and J 1 base; bases outside gene matches: 5. The germline V gene has CDR1 MNHEY and CDR2 SVGAGI. The DNA of the CDR3 is TGTGCCAGCAGTTACGCAACGACTAGCGGCACAGATACGCAGTATTTT. Amino acid sequence: CASSYATTSGTDTQYF.

The chain combines TRBV7-9 with TRBJ1-1; weak D call: TRBD1 (6 bases). V dropped 5 bases and J dropped 7 bases, with 17 bases sitting between them. From germline, CDR1 is SEHNR and CDR2 FQNEAQ (reference sequence). This CDR3 has 14 amino acids. DNA for the CDR3: TGTGCCAGCAGCAGACAGGTCCATTCCGTTGAAGCTTTCTTT. Amino acids: CASSRQVHSVEAFF. The whole variable domain, filled in from reference TRBV7-9 and TRBJ1-1, reads DTGVSQNPRHKITKRGQNVTFRCDPISEHNRLYWYRQTLGQGPEFLTYFQNEAQLEKSRLLSDRFSAERPKGSFSTLEIQRTEQGDSAMYLCASSRQVHSVEAFFGQGTRLTVV.

The chain employs TRBV11-2 and TRBJ1-6; D possibly corresponds to TRBD1 (5 bases). Looked up from germline, CDR1 is SGHAT and CDR2 is FQNNGV. The CDR3 spans 15 residues. V was trimmed by 5 bases and J by 3 bases, leaving 11 bases between them. CDR3 in amino acids: CASSPTGIYNSPLHF. CDR3 nucleotide sequence: TGTGCCAGCAGCCCTACAGGCATCTATAATTCACCCCTCCACTTT.

This rearrangement joins TRBV5-1 to TRBJ1-1; 11 bases are a match to TRBD1. Germline lookup yields CDR1 SGHRS and CDR2 YFSETQ. The CDR3 contains 17 residues. Germline trimming cut 3 bases from V and 0 bases from J; bases unmatched to any gene: 7. CDR3 region: CASSWGTGGYLNTEAFF. CDR3 nucleotide sequence: TGCGCCAGCAGCTGGGGGACAGGGGGTTACCTGAACACTGAAGCTTTCTTT.

The V call is TRBV7-8, the J call TRBJ1-1, with TRBD1 matching 7 bases. CDR1 SGHVS and CDR2 FQNEAQ come from the germline V gene. V trimming: 5 bases; J trimming: 5 bases; junction bases outside the gene matches: 8. The CDR3 runs to 14 residues. This CDR3 reads CASSQTGSGTEAFF. The CDR3 DNA follows: TGTGCCAGCAGCCAGACAGGGAGTGGGACTGAAGCTTTCTTT.

This chain uses TRBV19 with TRBJ1-2, with D possibly being TRBD1 (6 bases). CDR1 LNHDA and CDR2 SQIVND come from the germline V gene (reference sequence). The CDR3 sequence is 14 residues long. Trimming removed 4 bases at V and 4 bases at J, with 13 bases between. The CDR3 region is CASSTQQGPYGYTF. The CDR3 DNA reads as TGTGCCAGTAGTACTCAACAGGGCCCCTATGGCTACACCTTC.

With respect to this clone: This same CDR3 is encoded by further DNA sequences in the sample. The chain links TRBV27 to TRBJ2-2, with TRBD2 identical over 10 bases. This CDR3 spans 15 amino acids. Losses at the gene ends were 6 bases for V and 1 base for J; bases not matched to a gene: 2. In germline, CDR1 is MNHEY, CDR2 SMNVEV (reference sequence). This CDR3 is CASRLAGENTGELFF. In DNA form, the CDR3 reads TGTGCCAGCAGGCTAGCGGGGGAGAACACCGGGGAGCTGTTTTTT.

The rearrangement links TRBV19 to TRBJ2-1; D may be TRBD1 (6 bases). Trimming pared 3 bases from V and 2 bases from J, leaving 11 bases between. Germline V gives CDR1 LNHDA, CDR2 SQIVND (reference sequence). There are 15 residues in the CDR3. This chain's CDR3 is CASSITQGPYNEQFF. Here the CDR3 DNA reads TGTGCCAGTAGTATTACTCAGGGGCCCTACAATGAGCAGTTCTTC.

The CDR3 spells CASSLSTVRDSPLHF. DNA for the CDR3: TGTGCCAGCAGTTTATCCACCGTGAGAGATTCACCCCTCCACTTT. The V call is TRBV27, the J call TRBJ1-6; no clear D gene. Germline assignment: CDR1 MNHEY and CDR2 SMNVEV (reference sequence). The CDR3 contains 15 residues. V was clipped by 0 bases and J by 8 bases, with 11 bases between them.

V gene TRBV5-1 combines with J gene TRBJ2-7; 15 bases are a match to TRBD2. The germline CDR1 and CDR2 sequences are SGHRS and YFSETQ. The CDR3 has 18 residues. V lost 4 bases to trimming and J lost 2 bases; unmatched junction nucleotides: 10. CDR3 bases: TGCGCCAGCAGCCCGCTACCTGGACTAGCGGGGGGGCCCTACGAGCAGTACTTC. Protein product: CASSPLPGLAGGPYEQYF.

This chain uses TRBV5-1 with TRBJ2-1; the D gene is possibly TRBD2 (5 bases). The CDR3 runs to 15 residues. Germline V gene sequence: CDR1 SGHRS, CDR2 YFSETQ. V was cut by 0 bases and J by 2 bases, with 9 bases left in between. For the CDR3, the DNA is TGCGCCAGCAGCTTGGGGGCGGGTACCTACAATGAGCAGTTCTTC. It encodes CASSLGAGTYNEQFF.

The chain uses TRBV19 and TRBJ1-2; TRBD1 agrees at 8 bases. Germline V lookup: CDR1 LNHDA, CDR2 SQIVND (reference sequence). CDR3 length equals 13 residues. Trimming at V came to 5 bases and at J to 6 bases, leaving 5 bases not matched to a gene. CDR3 bases: TGTGCCAGTAGTCCAGACAGGGGCCATGGCTACACCTTC. This gives the protein CASSPDRGHGYTF.

This chain connects TRBV28 to TRBJ2-1; the match to TRBD2 covers 13 bases. Germline V gene data show CDR1 as MDHEN and CDR2 as SYDVKM. Trimming at V came to 5 bases and at J to 6 bases, leaving 4 bases not matched to a gene. The CDR3 loop spans 15 amino acids. CDR3 sequence: CASSETSGRSNEQFF. CDR3 coding DNA: TGTGCCAGCAGTGAGACTAGCGGGAGGAGCAATGAGCAGTTCTTC.

The chain couples TRBV30 to TRBJ2-2, with D possibly being TRBD1 (5 bases). CDR3 length: 15 residues. V lost 2 bases and J lost 6, with 16 bases in between. Germline V gives CDR1 GTSNPN, CDR2 SVGIG (reference sequence). The CDR3 sequence is CAWSIIRGTAGELFF. The CDR3 DNA is TGTGCCTGGAGTATCATTAGGGGTACAGCCGGGGAGCTGTTTTTT. The whole variable domain, remainder taken from reference TRBV30 and TRBJ2-2, is SQTIHQWPATLVQPVGSPLSLECTVEGTSNPNLYWYRQAAGRGLQLLFYSVGIGQISSEVPQNLSASRPQDRQFILSSKKLLLSDSGFYLCAWSIIRGTAGELFFGEGSRLTVL.

The rearrangement links TRBV2 to TRBJ2-5; no clear D gene. The V end lost 11 bases, the J end lost 5 bases, and 6 bases lay between the germline ends. The CDR3 contains 9 residues. Germline-derived CDR1 and CDR2 are SNHLY and FYNNEI. The CDR3 protein is CAHSETQYF. The CDR3 nucleotides are TGTGCCCACTCGGAGACCCAGTACTTC. Complete variable domain (other parts from reference TRBV2 and TRBJ2-5): EPEVTQTPSHQVTQMGQEVILRCVPISNHLYFYWYRQILGQKVEFLVSFYNNEISEKSEIFDDQFSVERPDGSNFTLKIRSTKLEDSAMYFCAHSETQYFGPGTRLLVL.

The V call is TRBV6-4, the J call TRBJ2-7, with TRBD2 matching 16 bases. CDR3 length: 16 residues. V was clipped by 6 bases and J by 3 bases; unmatched bases: 5. Per the germline V gene, CDR1 is MRHNA and CDR2 is SNTAGT. The CDR3 here is CASRGTSGRGSYEQYF. As DNA, the CDR3 is TGTGCCAGCAGAGGGACTAGCGGGAGGGGGAGCTACGAGCAGTACTTC.

Here the CDR3 reads CASSAGQGIAYNEQFF. For the CDR3, the DNA is TGTGCCAGCAGCGCGGGACAGGGTATCGCCTACAATGAGCAGTTCTTC. The genes are TRBV7-8 and TRBJ2-1; 9 nucleotides line up with TRBD1. Germline values: CDR1 SGHVS, CDR2 FQNEAQ. The CDR3 is made up of 16 amino acids. The junction had 7 bases not matched to a gene; V was cut back by 5 bases and J by 2 bases. Full variable domain (missing parts from reference TRBV7-8 and TRBJ2-1): GAGVSQSPRYKVAKRGQDVALRCDPISGHVSLFWYQQALGQGPEFLTYFQNEAQLDKSGLPSDRFFAERPEGSVSTLKIQRTQQEDSAVYLCASSAGQGIAYNEQFFGPGTRLTVL.

A few counts support this clone. The V and J genes are TRBV21-1 and TRBJ2-7; the table gives TRBD1 as D, unverified against the DNA. TRBV21-1 is reported as a pseudogene. The CDR3 consists of 15 residues. The CDR3 sequence: CASSKDWTGLYEQYF. In nucleotides, the CDR3 is TGTGCCAGCAGCAAAGATTGGACAGGGTTATACGAGCAGTACTTC.

The gene calls are TRBV3-1 (or the pseudogene TRBV3-2) and TRBJ1-2, with a possible D match to TRBD1 (6 bases). The CDR3 has 16 amino acids. Germline-derived CDR1 and CDR2 are LGHDT and YNNKEL (reference sequence). The V gene lost 0 bases and the J gene lost 7 bases, with 18 bases spanning the gap. The CDR3 spells CASSQDAGDKGRGYTF. The DNA for the CDR3 is TGTGCCAGCAGCCAAGATGCCGGGGACAAAGGACGTGGCTACACCTTC.

DNA of the CDR3: TGTGCCAGCAGCTGGGGAGGACAGGGGGCGTTTAATTCACCCCTCCACTTT. Translating it yields CASSWGGQGAFNSPLHF. The V call is TRBV5-5, the J call TRBJ1-6, with TRBD1 identical over 11 bases. The J segment lost 6 bases and the V segment lost 3 bases, leaving 8 bases of the junction unmatched. CDR3 size: 17 residues. Germline CDR1 and CDR2: SGHKS and YYEKEE (reference sequence). Supplemented by reference TRBV5-5 and TRBJ1-6, the full variable domain reads DAGVTQSPTHLIKTRGQQVTLRCSPISGHKSVSWYQQVLGQGPQFIFQYYEKEERGRGNFPDRFSARQFPNYSSELNVNALLLGDSALYLCASSWGGQGAFNSPLHFGNGTRLTVT.

J is TRBJ1-2 and V is TRBV19, with D perhaps matching TRBD1 (6 bases). In germline, CDR1 is LNHDA, CDR2 SQIVND (reference sequence). V lost 5 bases, J lost 2 bases, and 15 bases lay in between. This CDR3 has 15 amino acids. The DNA of the CDR3 is TGTGCCAGTAGTTCCCTCGACAGGCCCAACTATGGCTACACCTTC. The encoded protein is CASSSLDRPNYGYTF.

In its sample, this clone was seen once. The CDR3 bases are TGTGCCAGCAGTGAATACAGCAGGCAGAACACTGAAGCTTTCTTT. It is translated as CASSEYSRQNTEAFF. This chain joins TRBV25-1 and TRBJ1-1; D remains unclear. Trimming cost V 0 bases and J 1 base, with 9 bases left between them. Germline V CDR1 and CDR2: MGHDK, SYGVNS. The length of the CDR3 is 15 residues.

Here the CDR3 reads CASSLIDRGHEQYF. As DNA, the CDR3 is TGTGCCAGCAGCCTTATCGACAGGGGCCACGAGCAGTACTTC. The chain combines TRBV27 with TRBJ2-7; 8 bases line up with TRBD1. This CDR3 contains 14 residues. Germline lookup yields CDR1 MNHEY and CDR2 SMNVEV (reference sequence). Trimming removed 6 bases from V and 5 bases from J; junction bases left unmatched: 9.

This clone was seen once. CDR3 sequence reads: CASSWTSVDMYEQYF. CDR3 nucleotide sequence: TGTGCCAGCAGCTGGACTAGCGTTGACATGTACGAGCAGTACTTC. The chain combines TRBV11-2 with TRBJ2-7, with 9 bases aligning to TRBD2. The ends lost 4 bases at V and 4 bases at J; junction bases unmatched: 8. Germline-derived CDR1 and CDR2 are SGHAT and FQNNGV. This CDR3 has 15 residues. Based on the CDR3 plus reference TRBV11-2 and TRBJ2-7, the full variable domain is EAGVAQSPRYKIIEKRQSVAFWCNPISGHATLYWYQQILGQGPKLLIQFQNNGVVDDSQLPKDRFSAERLKGVDSTLKIQPAKLEDSAVYLCASSWTSVDMYEQYFGPGTRLTVT.

The chain joins TRBV7-9 to TRBJ1-1; TRBD1 agrees at 7 bases. The germline V gene has CDR1 SEHNR and CDR2 FQNEAQ (reference sequence). The CDR3 runs 15 residues. V shed 5 bases, J shed 2 bases, and the junction held 8 bases outside the gene matches. This CDR3 is CASSRTGTDNTEAFF. The CDR3 DNA reads as TGTGCCAGCAGCAGAACAGGGACAGATAACACTGAAGCTTTCTTT.

The sample holds one count of this clone. V and J are TRBV11-2 and TRBJ2-7; D perhaps matches TRBD2 (7 bases). The CDR3 runs 15 residues. Per the germline V gene, CDR1 is SGHAT and CDR2 is FQNNGV. The ends were cut back, 1 base at V and 4 bases at J, with 14 bases in the middle. The CDR3 is CASSLGDRGGYEQYF. The CDR3, as DNA: TGTGCCAGCAGCTTAGGGGATAGGGGGGGTTACGAGCAGTACTTC.

About this clone itself: Other DNA sequences in the sample encode the same CDR3. V usage is TRBV5-1 and J usage is TRBJ1-4; TRBD1 aligns across 8 bases. Trimming took 0 bases from V and 7 from J; bases not matched to a gene: 2. Germline values: CDR1 SGHRS, CDR2 YFSETQ. The CDR3 is made up of 14 amino acids. CDR3 amino acids: CASSLGQGFEKLFF. CDR3 nucleotides: TGCGCCAGCAGCTTGGGACAGGGGTTTGAAAAACTGTTTTTT.

This rearrangement joins TRBV18 to TRBJ2-5; 9 nucleotides match TRBD2. CDR3 size: 15 residues. From germline, CDR1 is KGHSH and CDR2 LQKENI. V gave up 1 base and J gave up 5 bases; unmatched junction bases: 5. For the CDR3, the DNA is TGTGCCAGCTCACCACTGCGGGAGGGCCAGGAGACCCAGTACTTC. Its translation is CASSPLREGQETQYF.

The chain joins TRBV30 to TRBJ1-4; D perhaps matches TRBD1 (5 bases). The germline CDR1 and CDR2 sequences are GTSNPN and SVGIG (reference sequence). The CDR3 sequence is 14 residues long. The V end lost 4 bases, the J end lost 4 bases, and 13 bases lay between the germline ends. This CDR3 reads CAWNQGGFNEKLFF. For the CDR3, the DNA is TGTGCCTGGAACCAGGGTGGCTTTAATGAAAAACTGTTTTTT.